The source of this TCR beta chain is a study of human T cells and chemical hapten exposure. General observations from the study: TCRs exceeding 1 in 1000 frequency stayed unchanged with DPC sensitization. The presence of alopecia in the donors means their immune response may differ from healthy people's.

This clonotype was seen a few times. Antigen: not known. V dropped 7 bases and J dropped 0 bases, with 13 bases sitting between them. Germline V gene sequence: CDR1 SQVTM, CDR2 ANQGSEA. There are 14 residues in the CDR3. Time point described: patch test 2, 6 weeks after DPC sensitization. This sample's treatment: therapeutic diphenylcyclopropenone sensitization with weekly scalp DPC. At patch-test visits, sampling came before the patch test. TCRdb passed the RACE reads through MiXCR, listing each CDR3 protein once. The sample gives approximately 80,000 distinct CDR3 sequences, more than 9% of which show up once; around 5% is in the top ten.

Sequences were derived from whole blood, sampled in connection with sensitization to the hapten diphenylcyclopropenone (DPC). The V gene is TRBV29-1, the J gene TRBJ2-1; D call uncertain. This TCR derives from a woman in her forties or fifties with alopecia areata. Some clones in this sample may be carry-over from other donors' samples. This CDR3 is CSASQRSSYNEQFF. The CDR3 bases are TGCAGCGCCTCACAACGCAGCTCCTACAATGAGCAGTTCTTC.